This T cell receptor (beta chain) was obtained from a study of T-cell memory formation after mild COVID-19. Across the whole study: The study found TCR clusters largely donor specific. Findings and caveats of the study: Contracting CD4+ clones lay largely in CM and EM, with CD8+ ones residing in EMRA. Whereas later expanders leaned CD4+, clones contracting day 15 to 85 showed a balanced CD4/CD8 makeup.

TCRdb reanalysed the 5' RACE reads using MiXCR and keeps one entry per CDR3 protein. The table has some 330,000 distinct CDR3 sequences, around 21% seen once; the top ten hold under 15%. In this sample, this clonotype turned up a few times. Its target is unknown. V lost 6 bases and J lost 2; bases outside the gene matches: 4. The CDR3 has 13 residues. Germline lookup yields CDR1 SQVTM and CDR2 ANQGSEA. The sequencing sample was made of PBMCs or a T cell subset sorted from them (not recorded which). The sequence came from an adult woman who had mild COVID-19 (a few samples of this study predate the infection). Cell type and time point are not known. The V gene is TRBV29-1, the J gene TRBJ2-5; 9 nucleotides match TRBD1. DNA for the CDR3: TGCAGCGTCGCGACAGGGGGGCAAGAGACCCAGTACTTC. Its translation: CSVATGGQETQYF.